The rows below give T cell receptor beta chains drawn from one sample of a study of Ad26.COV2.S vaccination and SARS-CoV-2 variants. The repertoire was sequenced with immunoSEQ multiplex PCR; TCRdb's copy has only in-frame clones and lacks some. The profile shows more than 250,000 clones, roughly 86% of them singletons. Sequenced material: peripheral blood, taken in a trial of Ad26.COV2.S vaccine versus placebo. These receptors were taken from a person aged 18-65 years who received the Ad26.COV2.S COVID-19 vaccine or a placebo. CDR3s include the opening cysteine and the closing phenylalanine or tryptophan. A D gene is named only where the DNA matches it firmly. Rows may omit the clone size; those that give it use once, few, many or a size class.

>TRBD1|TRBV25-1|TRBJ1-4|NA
TGTGCCAGCAGTGAATACCGGACAGGGAGGGATGAAAAACTGTTTTTT
CASSEYRTGRDEKLFF
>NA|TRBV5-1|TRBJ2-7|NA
TGCGCCAGCAGCTTGGGCAGCCAATTAAGAAAATTTTCCTACGAGCAGTACTTC
CASSLGSQLRKFSYEQYF
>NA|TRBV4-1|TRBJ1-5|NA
TGCGCCAGCAGCCAAGATACAAGGGGTAATATGGGACGCCATCAGCCCCAGCATTTT
CASSQDTRGNMGRHQPQHF
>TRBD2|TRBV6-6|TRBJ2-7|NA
TGTGCCAGCAGTTACGCAGCGGGGGCGTCCGAGCAGTACTTC
CASSYAAGASEQYF
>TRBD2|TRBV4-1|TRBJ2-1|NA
TGCGCCAGCAGCCAAGGGGGACTAGGAGGGGATGAGCAGTTCTTC
CASSQGGLGGDEQFF
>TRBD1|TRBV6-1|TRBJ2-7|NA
TGTGCCAGCAGTGAAATAGGACAGGGGACCTACGAGCAGTACTTC
CASSEIGQGTYEQYF
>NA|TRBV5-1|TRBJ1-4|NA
TGCGCCAGCAGGACGGGGGGGCCTTCTGAAAAACTGTTTTTT
CASRTGGPSEKLFF
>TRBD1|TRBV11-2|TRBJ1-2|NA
TGTGCCAGCAGCTTAGATCCCGACAGGGGCGGCTACACCTTC
CASSLDPDRGGYTF
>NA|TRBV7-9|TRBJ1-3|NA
TGTGCCAGCAGCTTAGTGGCCTCGCGAGGGGGAAACACCATATATTTT
CASSLVASRGGNTIYF
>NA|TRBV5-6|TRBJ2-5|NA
TGTGCCAGCAGCCTCCCCGGGGTGCCGGGAGAGACCCAGTACTTC
CASSLPGVPGETQYF
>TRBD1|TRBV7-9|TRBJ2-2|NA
TGTGCCAGCACCGTTTCCGGGACAGGGCCCGGGGAGCTGTTTTTT
CASTVSGTGPGELFF
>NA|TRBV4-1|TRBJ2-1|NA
TGCGCCAGCAGCCGGAGCTTCGATAGTTTGGGCTACAATGAGCAGTTCTTC
CASSRSFDSLGYNEQFF
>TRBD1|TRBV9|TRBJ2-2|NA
TGTGCCAGCAGTTGGACAGGGAACACCGGGGAGCTGTTTTTT
CASSWTGNTGELFF
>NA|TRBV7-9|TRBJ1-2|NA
TGTGCCGGCAGCTCCGGAGCAGGGTGGGACTCCGACTATGGCTACACCTTC
CAGSSGAGWDSDYGYTF
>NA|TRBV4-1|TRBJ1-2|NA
TGCGCCAGCAGCCAGATTGGGTCCAGGGAGCACTATGGCTACACCTTC
CASSQIGSREHYGYTF
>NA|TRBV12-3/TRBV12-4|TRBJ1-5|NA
TGTGCCAGCAGTTTAGGGCGGTGGTCCCAGCATTTT
CASSLGRWSQHF
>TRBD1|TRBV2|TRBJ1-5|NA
TGTGCCAGCAGTGTAAAGGGGGCTAATAATCAGCCCCAGCATTTT
CASSVKGANNQPQHF
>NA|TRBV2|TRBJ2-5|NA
TGTGCCAGAGGACGGCCGCAAGAGACCCAGTACTTC
CARGRPQETQYF
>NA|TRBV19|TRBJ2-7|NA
TGTGCCAGTAGTATAGTGGTCGGGTACGAGCAGTACTTC
CASSIVVGYEQYF
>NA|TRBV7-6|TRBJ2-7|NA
TGTGCCAGCAGCCCCAGGTCACTTCCCGGGGAGCAGTACTTC
CASSPRSLPGEQYF
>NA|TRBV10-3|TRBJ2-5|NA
TGTGCCATCAGTGAGGCCCGGGAAGAGACCCAGTACTTC
CAISEAREETQYF
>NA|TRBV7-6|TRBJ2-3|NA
TGTGCCAGCAGCTCGGACGTGGTAGGGGCTAACACAGATACGCAGTATTTT
CASSSDVVGANTDTQYF
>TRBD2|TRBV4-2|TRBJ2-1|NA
TGTGCCAGCAGCCAAGATCAGGATCCAGCGGGGTTCAATGAGCAGTTCTTC
CASSQDQDPAGFNEQFF
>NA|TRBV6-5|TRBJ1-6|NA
TGTGCCAGCAGTTACTCGAGGCAGATAGATAATTCACCCCTCCACTTT
CASSYSRQIDNSPLHF
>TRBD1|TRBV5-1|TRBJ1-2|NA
TGCGCCAGCAGCTTGGGCCCACACGACAGGGGGCTGGGAGGCTACACCTTC
CASSLGPHDRGLGGYTF
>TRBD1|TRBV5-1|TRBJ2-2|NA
TGCGCCAGCAGTCAACTGACAGGGATGGCCGGGGAGCTGTTTTTT
CASSQLTGMAGELFF
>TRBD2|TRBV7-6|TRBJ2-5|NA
TGTGCCAGCAGAGATTGGACTAGCGGGGGGGCCGGGACCCAGTACTTC
CASRDWTSGGAGTQYF
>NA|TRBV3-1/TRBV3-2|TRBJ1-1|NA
TGTGCCAGCAGCCAAGATTATCTATGGGGACTACTGAACACTGAAGCTTTCTTT
CASSQDYLWGLLNTEAFF
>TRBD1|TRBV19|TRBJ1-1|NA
TGTGCCAGTAGCGACAGGGGCTACACTGAAGCTTTCTTT
CASSDRGYTEAFF
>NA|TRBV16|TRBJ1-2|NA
TGTGCCAGCAGCCAATTTGCGACAAGGATCGATAACTATGGCTACACCTTC
CASSQFATRIDNYGYTF
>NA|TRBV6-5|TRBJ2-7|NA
TGTGCCAGCAGTTACTCGTGGCAGGAAGAGCAGTACTTC
CASSYSWQEEQYF
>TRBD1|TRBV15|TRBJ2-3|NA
TGTGCCACCAGCGTTGGACAGGGCCCCACAGATACGCAGTATTTT
CATSVGQGPTDTQYF
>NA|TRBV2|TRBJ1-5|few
TGTGCCAGCAGTGAAAGGCGCAGCAATCAGCCCCAGCATTTT
CASSERRSNQPQHF
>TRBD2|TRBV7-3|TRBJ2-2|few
TGTGCCAGCAGCTCCCGATTGGCGGGGGTTACCGGGGAGCTGTTTTTT
CASSSRLAGVTGELFF
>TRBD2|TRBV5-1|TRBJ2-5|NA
TGCGCCAGCAGCACCACGGGAGGGACGACGACCCAGTACTTC
CASSTTGGTTTQYF
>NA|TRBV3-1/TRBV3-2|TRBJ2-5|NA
TGTGCCAGCAGCTTCCGGGACACCCAAGAGACCCAGTACTTC
CASSFRDTQETQYF
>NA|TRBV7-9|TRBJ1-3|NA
TGTGCCAGCAGCTTAGACGGGTCTGGAAACACCATATATTTT
CASSLDGSGNTIYF
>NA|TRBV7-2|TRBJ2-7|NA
TGTGCCAGCAGCACATGGGGCATTTCCTACGAGCAGTACTTC
CASSTWGISYEQYF
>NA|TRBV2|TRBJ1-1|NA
TGTGCCAGCAGTGCAGGGGAGACCACTGAAGCTTTCTTT
CASSAGETTEAFF
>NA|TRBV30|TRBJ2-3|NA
TGTGCCTGGAACCCCCGTGGAGGGGCGGTCACGCAGTATTTT
CAWNPRGGAVTQYF
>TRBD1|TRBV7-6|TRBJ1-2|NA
TGTGCCAGCAGCCCACGCTATCGGACAGGGGTGCACAGTGGCTACACCTTC
CASSPRYRTGVHSGYTF
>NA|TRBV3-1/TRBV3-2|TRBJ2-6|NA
TGTGCCAGCAGCCAACTAAGGACAGCTGGGGCCAACGTCCTGACTTTC
CASSQLRTAGANVLTF
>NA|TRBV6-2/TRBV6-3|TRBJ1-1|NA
TGTGCCAGCAGCCCGAACCGAAGGTTCGTCACTGAAGCTTTCTTT
CASSPNRRFVTEAFF
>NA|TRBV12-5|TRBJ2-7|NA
TGTGCTAGTGGTTTGGGTAACTCCTACGAGCAGTACTTC
CASGLGNSYEQYF
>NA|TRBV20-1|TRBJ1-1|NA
TGCAGTGCTAGGGGAGCTGAAGCTTTCTTT
CSARGAEAFF